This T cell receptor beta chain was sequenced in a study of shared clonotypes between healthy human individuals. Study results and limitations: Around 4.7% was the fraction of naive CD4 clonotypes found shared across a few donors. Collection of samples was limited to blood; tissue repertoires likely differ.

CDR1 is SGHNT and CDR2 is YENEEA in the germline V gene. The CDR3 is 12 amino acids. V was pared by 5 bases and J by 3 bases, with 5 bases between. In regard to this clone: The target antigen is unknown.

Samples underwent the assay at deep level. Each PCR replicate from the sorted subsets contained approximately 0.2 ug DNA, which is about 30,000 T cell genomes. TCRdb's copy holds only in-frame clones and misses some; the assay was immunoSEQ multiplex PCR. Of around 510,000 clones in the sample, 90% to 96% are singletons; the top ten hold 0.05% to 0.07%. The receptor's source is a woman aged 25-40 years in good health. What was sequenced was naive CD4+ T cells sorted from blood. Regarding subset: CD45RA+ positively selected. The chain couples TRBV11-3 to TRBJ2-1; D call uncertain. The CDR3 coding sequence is TGTGCCAGCAGCGCCCGCTACAATGAGCAGTTCTTC. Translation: CASSARYNEQFF.